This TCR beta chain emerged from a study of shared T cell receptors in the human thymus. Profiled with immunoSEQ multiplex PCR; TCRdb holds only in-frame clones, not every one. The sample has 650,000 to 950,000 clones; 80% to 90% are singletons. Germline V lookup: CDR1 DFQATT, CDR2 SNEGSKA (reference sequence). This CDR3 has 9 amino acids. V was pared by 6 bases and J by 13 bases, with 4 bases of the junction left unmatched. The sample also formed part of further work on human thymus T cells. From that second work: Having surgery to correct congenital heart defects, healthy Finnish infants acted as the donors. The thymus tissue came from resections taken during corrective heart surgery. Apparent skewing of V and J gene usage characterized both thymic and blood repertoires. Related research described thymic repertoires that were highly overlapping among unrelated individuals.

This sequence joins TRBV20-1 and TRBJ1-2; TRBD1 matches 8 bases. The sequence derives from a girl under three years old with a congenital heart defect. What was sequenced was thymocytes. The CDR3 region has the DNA TGCAGTGCGATAACAGGGGGCACCTTC. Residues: CSAITGGTF.